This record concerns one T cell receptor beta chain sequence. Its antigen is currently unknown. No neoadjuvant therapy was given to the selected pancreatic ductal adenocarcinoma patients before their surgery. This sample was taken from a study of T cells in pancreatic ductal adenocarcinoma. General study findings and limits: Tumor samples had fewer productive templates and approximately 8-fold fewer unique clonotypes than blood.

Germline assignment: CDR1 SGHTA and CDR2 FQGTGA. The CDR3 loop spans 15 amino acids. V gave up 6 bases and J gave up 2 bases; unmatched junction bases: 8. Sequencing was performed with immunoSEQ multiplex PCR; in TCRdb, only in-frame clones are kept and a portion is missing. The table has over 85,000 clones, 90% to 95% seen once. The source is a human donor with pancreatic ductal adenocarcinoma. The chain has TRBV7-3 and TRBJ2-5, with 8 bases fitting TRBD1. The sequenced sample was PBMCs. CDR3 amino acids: CASRRQGTPQETQYF. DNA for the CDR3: TGTGCCAGCAGACGACAGGGGACCCCTCAAGAGACCCAGTACTTC.